This T cell receptor beta chain was identified in a study of T cell responses to AZD1222 COVID-19 vaccine. Study results and limitations: Spike-specific TCR depth and breadth grew after two AZD1222 doses.

The V and J ends lost 2 bases and 7 bases respectively, with 12 bases between them. The CDR3 runs to 13 residues. Germline-derived CDR1 and CDR2 are SGHDT and YYEEEE. Concerning this clone itself: Its cognate antigen is unknown.

TCRdb keeps only in-frame clones here, not all; method: immunoSEQ multiplex PCR. Among 93,000 or so clones, roughly 91% were seen once, and the ten largest hold more than 4.5%. The chain employs TRBV5-6 and TRBJ1-1; D unresolved. The specimen was peripheral blood, collected on day 0 of AZD1222 vaccination. This sequence was found in an adult in good health. The CDR3 sequence: CASSLKTMGEAFF. As DNA, the CDR3 is TGTGCCAGCAGCTTAAAAACCATGGGTGAAGCTTTCTTT.